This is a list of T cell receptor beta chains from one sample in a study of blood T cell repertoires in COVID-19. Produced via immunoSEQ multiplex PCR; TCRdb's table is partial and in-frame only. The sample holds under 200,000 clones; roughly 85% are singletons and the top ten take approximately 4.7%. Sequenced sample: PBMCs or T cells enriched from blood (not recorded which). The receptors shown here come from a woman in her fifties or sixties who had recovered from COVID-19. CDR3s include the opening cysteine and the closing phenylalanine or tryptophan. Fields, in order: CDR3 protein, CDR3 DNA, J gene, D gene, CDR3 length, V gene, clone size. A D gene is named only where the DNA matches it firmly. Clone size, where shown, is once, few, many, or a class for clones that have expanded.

CDR3: CAWVSVGGYTF
DNA: TGTGCCTGGGTCTCGGTCGGTGGCTACACCTTC
J: TRBJ1-2
D: NA
length: 11
V: TRBV30
size: once

CDR3: CASSIGAGNTIYF
DNA: TGTGCCAGTAGTATCGGAGCGGGAAACACCATATATTTT
J: TRBJ1-3
D: NA
length: 13
V: TRBV19
size: NA

CDR3: CASSQDSSGLLGGYTF
DNA: TGTGCCAGCAGCCAAGACTCGTCAGGGCTTTTGGGAGGCTACACCTTC
J: TRBJ1-2
D: NA
length: 16
V: TRBV4-2
size: NA

CDR3: CASSYVEPTNTGELFF
DNA: TGTGCCAGCAGCTACGTTGAGCCTACCAACACCGGGGAGCTGTTTTTT
J: TRBJ2-2
D: NA
length: 16
V: TRBV7-9
size: NA

CDR3: CASSPGGGAYGYTF
DNA: TGTGCCAGCAGCCCGGGAGGGGGTGCTTATGGCTACACCTTC
J: TRBJ1-2
D: NA
length: 14
V: TRBV11-2
size: NA

CDR3: CASSLEPGNQPQHF
DNA: TGTGCCAGCAGCCTAGAACCCGGCAATCAGCCCCAGCATTTT
J: TRBJ1-5
D: NA
length: 14
V: TRBV2
size: once

CDR3: CASSDGGNTEAFF
DNA: TGTGCCAGCAGTGACGGTGGGAACACTGAAGCTTTCTTT
J: TRBJ1-1
D: NA
length: 13
V: TRBV2
size: once

CDR3: CASSLWPNYGYTF
DNA: TGTGCCAGCAGCTTATGGCCTAACTATGGCTACACCTTC
J: TRBJ1-2
D: NA
length: 13
V: TRBV7-9
size: NA

CDR3: CASSRGTGGDQPQHF
DNA: TGCGCCAGCAGCCGGGGGACAGGGGGCGATCAGCCCCAGCATTTT
J: TRBJ1-5
D: TRBD1
length: 15
V: TRBV5-1
size: once

CDR3: CASGLGQGTPGELFF
DNA: TGTGCTAGTGGTTTGGGACAGGGGACCCCCGGGGAGCTGTTTTTT
J: TRBJ2-2
D: TRBD1
length: 15
V: TRBV12-5
size: NA

CDR3: CASSIDQGTSTDTQYF
DNA: TGTGCCAGCAGCATCGATCAGGGCACTAGCACAGATACGCAGTATTTT
J: TRBJ2-3
D: NA
length: 16
V: TRBV7-6
size: NA

CDR3: CASSPAREHTEAFF
DNA: TGTGCCAGCAGCCCCGCGAGAGAGCACACTGAAGCTTTCTTT
J: TRBJ1-1
D: NA
length: 14
V: TRBV7-9
size: NA

CDR3: CASTSGSLIPGGELFF
DNA: TGCGCCAGCACCTCCGGGTCCCTGATTCCCGGCGGGGAGCTGTTTTTT
J: TRBJ2-2
D: NA
length: 16
V: TRBV4-1
size: NA

CDR3: CASRAGSVGGELFF
DNA: TGTGCCAGCAGGGCCGGGTCAGTTGGTGGGGAGCTATTTTTT
J: TRBJ2-2
D: NA
length: 14
V: TRBV7-2
size: NA

CDR3: CASSLTPRVAGGPSTGELFF
DNA: TGTGCCAGCAGCCTAACCCCCCGGGTAGCGGGAGGGCCCAGCACCGGGGAGCTGTTTTTT
J: TRBJ2-2
D: NA
length: 20
V: TRBV21-1
size: NA

CDR3: CASRDRTKSYNSPLHF
DNA: TGTGCCAGCAGAGATCGCACAAAGTCGTATAATTCACCCCTCCACTTT
J: TRBJ1-6
D: NA
length: 16
V: TRBV5-4
size: NA

CDR3: CASSQDLGGANVLTF
DNA: TGCGCCAGCAGCCAAGACTTGGGCGGGGCCAACGTCCTGACTTTC
J: TRBJ2-6
D: NA
length: 15
V: TRBV4-3
size: NA

CDR3: CASSVRRDSNQPQHF
DNA: TGTGCCAGCAGTGTTCGACGGGATAGCAATCAGCCCCAGCATTTT
J: TRBJ1-5
D: NA
length: 15
V: TRBV2
size: once

CDR3: CASKLATGVGYTF
DNA: TGTGCCAGCAAGCTAGCGACAGGGGTTGGCTACACCTTC
J: TRBJ1-2
D: TRBD1
length: 13
V: TRBV11-2
size: few

CDR3: CASSPPTGRYGYTF
DNA: TGTGCCAGCAGTCCCCCGACAGGGCGGTATGGCTACACCTTC
J: TRBJ1-2
D: TRBD1
length: 14
V: TRBV6-2/TRBV6-3
size: NA

CDR3: CASSEGTSGVNTGELFF
DNA: TGTGCCAGCAGTGAGGGGACTAGCGGGGTGAACACCGGGGAGCTGTTTTTT
J: TRBJ2-2
D: TRBD2
length: 17
V: TRBV25-1
size: NA

CDR3: CSSRDYGYTF
DNA: TGCAGTTCACGGGACTATGGCTACACCTTC
J: TRBJ1-2
D: NA
length: 10
V: TRBV20-1
size: NA

CDR3: CASSLSGSTGELFF
DNA: TGTGCCAGCAGCTTATCGGGGAGCACCGGGGAGCTGTTTTTT
J: TRBJ2-2
D: NA
length: 14
V: TRBV11-3
size: NA

CDR3: CASSPLAGTADYGYTF
DNA: TGTGCCAGCAGCCCCCTCGCCGGGACAGCCGACTATGGCTACACCTTC
J: TRBJ1-2
D: TRBD1
length: 16
V: TRBV7-8
size: few

CDR3: CASSFEASARSYNEQFF
DNA: TGTGCCAGCAGCTTCGAGGCTAGCGCACGGTCCTACAATGAGCAGTTCTTC
J: TRBJ2-1
D: NA
length: 17
V: TRBV5-6
size: NA

CDR3: CASRETTGFTTNEKLFF
DNA: TGTGCCAGCAGGGAAACGACAGGGTTTACAACTAATGAAAAACTGTTTTTT
J: TRBJ1-4
D: TRBD1
length: 17
V: TRBV11-2
size: NA

CDR3: CASSLVQGDRYGYTF
DNA: TGTGCCAGCAGCTTAGTTCAGGGGGATCGCTATGGCTACACCTTC
J: TRBJ1-2
D: TRBD1
length: 15
V: TRBV7-9
size: NA

CDR3: CASSRTFNEQFF
DNA: TGTGCCAGCAGTCGGACTTTCAATGAGCAGTTCTTC
J: TRBJ2-1
D: NA
length: 12
V: TRBV6-5
size: NA

CDR3: CASSMILEQETQYF
DNA: TGTGCCAGTAGCATGATACTGGAGCAAGAGACCCAGTACTTC
J: TRBJ2-5
D: NA
length: 14
V: TRBV19
size: NA

CDR3: CAWKRQGGEKLFF
DNA: TGTGCCTGGAAGAGACAGGGTGGAGAAAAACTGTTTTTT
J: TRBJ1-4
D: TRBD1
length: 13
V: TRBV30
size: NA

CDR3: CASSPGLAGTNEQFF
DNA: TGTGCCAGCAGCCCCGGACTAGCAGGGACCAATGAGCAGTTCTTC
J: TRBJ2-1
D: TRBD2
length: 15
V: TRBV9
size: NA

CDR3: CASRPLATTDTQYF
DNA: TGTGCCAGCAGACCACTTGCAACGACAGATACGCAGTATTTT
J: TRBJ2-3
D: NA
length: 14
V: TRBV6-4
size: NA

CDR3: CASSLTGAGNTIYF
DNA: TGTGCCAGCAGCTTAACAGGGGCTGGAAACACCATATATTTT
J: TRBJ1-3
D: TRBD1
length: 14
V: TRBV11-2
size: NA

CDR3: CASRSPGQGGEQFF
DNA: TGTGCCAGCCGCTCCCCCGGACAAGGGGGCGAGCAGTTCTTC
J: TRBJ2-1
D: TRBD1
length: 14
V: TRBV7-2
size: NA

CDR3: CASSLRPGRRGDYGYTF
DNA: TGCGCCAGCAGCTTACGGCCGGGACGCCGGGGGGACTATGGCTACACCTTC
J: TRBJ1-2
D: NA
length: 17
V: TRBV5-1
size: NA

CDR3: CASHLTGSDAEAFF
DNA: TGTGCCAGTCACTTAACAGGGAGCGACGCTGAAGCTTTCTTT
J: TRBJ1-1
D: NA
length: 14
V: TRBV28
size: NA

CDR3: CASSVSGGPPDTQYF
DNA: TGTGCCAGCAGCGTGAGTGGAGGGCCCCCAGATACGCAGTATTTT
J: TRBJ2-3
D: NA
length: 15
V: TRBV9
size: NA

CDR3: CASSYWTGPNTEAFF
DNA: TGTGCCAGCAGTTACTGGACAGGGCCAAACACTGAAGCTTTCTTT
J: TRBJ1-1
D: TRBD1
length: 15
V: TRBV6-5
size: few

CDR3: CASSQGRTGVVGNTIYF
DNA: TGCGCCAGCAGCCAAGGACGGACAGGGGTCGTCGGAAACACCATATATTTT
J: TRBJ1-3
D: TRBD1
length: 17
V: TRBV4-1
size: NA

CDR3: CASNQGSGGYTF
DNA: TGTGCCAGTAATCAGGGGAGTGGTGGCTACACCTTC
J: TRBJ1-2
D: NA
length: 12
V: TRBV19
size: NA

CDR3: CASSLGRASDYGYTF
DNA: TGTGCCAGCAGCTTAGGGAGGGCCTCCGACTATGGCTACACCTTC
J: TRBJ1-2
D: NA
length: 15
V: TRBV11-3
size: NA

CDR3: CASTKTSGRKVEQFF
DNA: TGTGCCAGCACCAAGACTAGCGGGAGAAAAGTTGAGCAGTTCTTC
J: TRBJ2-1
D: TRBD2
length: 15
V: TRBV6-5
size: NA

CDR3: CASSLQAGYGYTF
DNA: TGTGCCAGCAGTTTACAGGCCGGCTATGGCTACACCTTC
J: TRBJ1-2
D: NA
length: 13
V: TRBV27
size: NA

CDR3: CATSDVAAGGEQFF
DNA: TGTGCCACCAGTGATGTAGCGGCTGGGGGTGAGCAGTTCTTC
J: TRBJ2-1
D: NA
length: 14
V: TRBV24-1
size: NA